These 12 T cell receptor beta chains were all obtained from the same sample, sequenced in a study of T cells in Graves' hyperthyroidism and ophthalmopathy. The CDR3 regions of TCR beta were amplified from RNA transcripts. Carried out on the TCR CDR3, a first-round RT-PCR used the HTBI primer set. TCRdb re-analysed the multiplex PCR reads in MiXCR, keeping a single row per CDR3 protein. Of fewer than 350,000 distinct CDR3 sequences in the sample, roughly a fifth were seen once. Specimen: blood. Receptor source: a man aged 45-60 years with Graves' ophthalmopathy.

This clonotype has a count of ten or more. This rearrangement joins TRBV11-2 to TRBJ1-3; D is unresolved. Germline V gene data show CDR1 as SGHAT and CDR2 as FQNNGV. V lost 0 bases to trimming and J lost 9 bases, with 12 bases between them. This CDR3 is built from 14 residues. CDR3 DNA sequence: TGTGCCAGCAGCTTAGAGCGGGCCAGCAGCACCATATATTTT. Encoded protein: CASSLERASSTIYF.

This clonotype was seen at least ten times. This rearrangement joins TRBV3-1 to TRBJ2-5; 7 positions agree with TRBD2. V lost 1 base and J lost 3; bases outside the gene matches: 8. There are 16 residues in the CDR3. In germline, CDR1 is LGHDT, CDR2 YNNKEL (reference sequence). CDR3 nucleotide sequence: TGTGCCAGCAGCCAAGGCCCAGCGGCGGGAGAAGAGACCCAGTACTTC. Residues: CASSQGPAAGEETQYF.

The chain links TRBV2 to TRBJ2-1; the D gene is possibly TRBD2 (5 bases). Germline loops: CDR1 SNHLY, CDR2 FYNNEI. Trimming shortened V by 5 bases and J by 6 bases, and 17 bases separated the two germline ends. This CDR3 spans 15 amino acids. CDR3 nucleotide sequence: TGTGCCAGCAGTCCCAGACTACCTCTCGGCAATGAGCAGTTCTTC. Translation: CASSPRLPLGNEQFF.

This clonotype has just a few counts. The rearrangement joins TRBV28 to TRBJ2-1, with 15 bases fitting TRBD2. Germline trimming cut 6 bases from V and 0 bases from J; bases unmatched to any gene: 9. This CDR3 spans 19 amino acids. Germline CDR1 is MDHEN and CDR2 is SYDVKM. Written as DNA, the CDR3 is TGTGCCAGCAGAATCGGACTAGCGGGAGGGCGGAGCTCCTACAATGAGCAGTTCTTC. Protein product: CASRIGLAGGRSSYNEQFF.

This clonotype was detected ten times or more. The V gene is TRBV28, the J gene TRBJ1-1, with D perhaps TRBD1 (5 bases). The V gene lost 5 bases and the J gene lost 0 bases, with 13 bases spanning the gap. The germline V gene has CDR1 MDHEN and CDR2 SYDVKM. This CDR3 region has 15 residues. The CDR3 DNA follows: TGTGCCAGCAGTCCTCCGGGACTCATGAACACTGAAGCTTTCTTT. Its protein product is CASSPPGLMNTEAFF.

This clonotype has just a few counts. J is TRBJ2-1 and V is TRBV11-2, with TRBD2 identical over 7 bases. V shed 7 bases and J 4 bases; nucleotides not matched to a gene: 13. CDR1 and CDR2 (germline): SGHAT, FQNNGV. The CDR3 length is 16 residues. The CDR3 protein is CASTPAAAGPYNEQFF. The CDR3 DNA is TGTGCCAGCACCCCCGCAGCAGCGGGACCGTACAATGAGCAGTTCTTC.

This clonotype was counted at least ten times. This chain uses TRBV7-2 with TRBJ1-4; D gene uncertain. Trimming removed 0 bases from V and 8 bases from J, with 7 bases in between. The CDR3 contains 13 residues. Germline lookup yields CDR1 SGHTA and CDR2 FQGNSA. In DNA, the CDR3 is TGTGCCAGCAGCTTAGCACGAAAGGAAAAACTGTTTTTT. Translation gives CASSLARKEKLFF.

Details on this clonotype: Given a much more abundant clone one base away, this may be a read error. V and J are TRBV7-8 and TRBJ1-5; D ambiguous. This CDR3 has 13 amino acids. CDR1 is SGHVS and CDR2 is FQNEAQ in the germline V gene. Between the trimmed V and J ends, which lost 10 bases and 7 bases, there was a span of 17 bases. The CDR3 protein is CATSDREEQPQHF. The DNA of the CDR3 is TGTGCCACCAGTGACCGGGAGGAGCAGCCCCAGCATTTT.

V gene TRBV27 combines with J gene TRBJ2-1; 10 positions agree with TRBD2. Trimming removed 5 bases from V and 16 bases from J; junction bases left unmatched: 11. Germline CDR1 is MNHEY and CDR2 is SMNVEV (reference sequence). The CDR3 extends over 13 amino acids. CDR3 DNA sequence: TGTGCCAGCAGTACGCCTAGCGGGGGCCCGAAATTCTTC. Encoded protein: CASSTPSGGPKFF.

This clonotype came up a few times. The V and J genes are TRBV18 and TRBJ2-3; 11 bases are a match to TRBD2. Germline CDR1 KGHSH, CDR2 LQKENI. Unmatched junction bases numbered 4, after V lost 1 base and J lost 1 base. This CDR3 contains 17 residues. The chain's CDR3 is CASSPQTSGMGTDTQYF. In DNA, the CDR3 is TGTGCCAGCTCACCACAGACTAGCGGGATGGGCACAGATACGCAGTATTTT.

This clonotype was seen many times. V gene TRBV9 combines with J gene TRBJ1-1; 7 bases align to TRBD1. Germline-derived CDR1 and CDR2 are SGDLS and YYNGEE. The CDR3 spans 19 residues. The V and J ends lost 0 bases and 1 base, in that order; junction bases with no gene match: 15. DNA of the CDR3: TGTGCCAGCAGCGTAGCAGGGGGTGGAGGGATAGGTGGGAACACTGAAGCTTTCTTT. Protein: CASSVAGGGGIGGNTEAFF.

Points on this clonotype: A much larger clonotype is one base distant, so this may be a read error. The CDR3 nucleotides are TGCAGTGCTAAGGACTTTCCCGAGCAGTTCTTC. Translating gives CSAKDFPEQFF. This chain links TRBV20-1 with TRBJ2-1; possible D gene TRBD2, 5 bases. The CDR3 is made up of 11 amino acids. CDR1 and CDR2 from the germline V gene are DFQATT and SNEGSKA (reference sequence). Trimming removed 4 bases from V and 10 bases from J, with 11 bases in between.